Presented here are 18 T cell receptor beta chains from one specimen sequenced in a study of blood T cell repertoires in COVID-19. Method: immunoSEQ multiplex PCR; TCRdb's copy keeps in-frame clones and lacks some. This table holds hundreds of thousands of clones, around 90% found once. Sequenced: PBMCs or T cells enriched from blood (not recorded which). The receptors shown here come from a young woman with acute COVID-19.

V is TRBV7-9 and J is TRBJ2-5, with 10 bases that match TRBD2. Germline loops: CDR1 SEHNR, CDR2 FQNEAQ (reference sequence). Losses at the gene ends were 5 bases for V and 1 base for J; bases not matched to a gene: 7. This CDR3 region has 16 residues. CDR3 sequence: CASSPRTSGFQETQYF. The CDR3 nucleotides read TGTGCCAGCAGCCCGCGGACTAGCGGCTTCCAAGAGACCCAGTACTTC.

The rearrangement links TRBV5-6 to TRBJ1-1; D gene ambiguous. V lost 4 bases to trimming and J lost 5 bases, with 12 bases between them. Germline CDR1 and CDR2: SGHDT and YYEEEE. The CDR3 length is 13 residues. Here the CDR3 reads CASSVGRVTEAFF. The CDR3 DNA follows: TGTGCCAGCAGCGTAGGGCGGGTGACTGAAGCTTTCTTT.

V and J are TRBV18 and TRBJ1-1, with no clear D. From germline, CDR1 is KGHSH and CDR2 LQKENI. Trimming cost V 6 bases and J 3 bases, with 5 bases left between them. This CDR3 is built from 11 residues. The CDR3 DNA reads TGTGCCAGCTCCCGGGACACTGAAGCTTTCTTT. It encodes CASSRDTEAFF.

The CDR3: CASSVEGIRGREQFF. CDR3 coding DNA: TGTGCCAGCAGCGTAGAGGGAATCAGGGGGAGGGAGCAGTTCTTC. The chain couples TRBV9 to TRBJ2-1; tentatively, D is TRBD1 (7 bases). Trimming removed 0 bases at V and 10 bases at J, with 17 bases between. CDR3 length: 15 amino acids. CDR1 and CDR2 from the germline V gene are SGDLS and YYNGEE.

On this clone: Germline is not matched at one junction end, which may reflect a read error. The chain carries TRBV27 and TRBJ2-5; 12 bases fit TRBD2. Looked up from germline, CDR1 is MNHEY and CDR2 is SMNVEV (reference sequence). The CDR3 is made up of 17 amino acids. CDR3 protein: CASSPRTLAGGAETQYF. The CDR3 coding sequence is TGTGCCAGCAGTCCAAGGACTCTAGCGGGGGGGGCAGAGACTCAGTACTTC.

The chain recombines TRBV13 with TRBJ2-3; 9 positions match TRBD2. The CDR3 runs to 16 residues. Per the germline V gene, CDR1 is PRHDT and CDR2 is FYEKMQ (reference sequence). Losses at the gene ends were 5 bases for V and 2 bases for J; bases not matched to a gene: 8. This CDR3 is CASSPPGTSPTDTQYF. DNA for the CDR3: TGTGCCAGCAGCCCACCCGGGACTAGCCCCACAGATACGCAGTATTTT.

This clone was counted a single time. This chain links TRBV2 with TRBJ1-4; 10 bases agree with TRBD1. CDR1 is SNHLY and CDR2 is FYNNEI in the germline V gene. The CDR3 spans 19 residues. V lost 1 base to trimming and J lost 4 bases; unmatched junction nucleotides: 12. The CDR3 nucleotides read TGTGCCAGCAGTGAAGGTTTTTATATTAGGACAGGGGGTAATGAAAAACTGTTTTTT. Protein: CASSEGFYIRTGGNEKLFF. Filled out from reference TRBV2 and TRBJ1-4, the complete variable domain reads EPEVTQTPSHQVTQMGQEVILRCVPISNHLYFYWYRQILGQKVEFLVSFYNNEISEKSEIFDDQFSVERPDGSNFTLKIRSTKLEDSAMYFCASSEGFYIRTGGNEKLFFGSGTQLSVL.

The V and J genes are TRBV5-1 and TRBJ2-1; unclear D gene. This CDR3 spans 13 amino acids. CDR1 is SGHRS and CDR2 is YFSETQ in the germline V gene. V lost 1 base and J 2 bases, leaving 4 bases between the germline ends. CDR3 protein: CASSLITYNEQFF. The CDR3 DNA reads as TGCGCCAGCAGCTTGATAACCTACAATGAGCAGTTCTTC.

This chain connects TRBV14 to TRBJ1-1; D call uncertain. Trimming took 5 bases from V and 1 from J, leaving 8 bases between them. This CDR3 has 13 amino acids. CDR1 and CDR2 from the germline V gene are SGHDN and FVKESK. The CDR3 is CASSDRQNTEAFF. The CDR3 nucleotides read TGTGCCAGCAGCGACCGACAGAACACTGAAGCTTTCTTT.

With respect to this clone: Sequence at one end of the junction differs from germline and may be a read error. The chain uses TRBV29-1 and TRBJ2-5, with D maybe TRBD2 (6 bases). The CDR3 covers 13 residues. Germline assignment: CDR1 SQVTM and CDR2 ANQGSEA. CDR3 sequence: CSIEEKGGETQYF. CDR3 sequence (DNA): TGCAGCATTGAAGAGAAGGGAGGAGAGACCCAGTACTTC.

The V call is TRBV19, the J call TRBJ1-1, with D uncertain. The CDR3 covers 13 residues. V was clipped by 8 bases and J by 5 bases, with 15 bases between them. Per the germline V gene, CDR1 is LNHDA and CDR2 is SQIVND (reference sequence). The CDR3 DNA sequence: TGTGCCAGTCTGAGGGTCTCGGGAACTGAAGCTTTCTTT. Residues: CASLRVSGTEAFF.

CDR3 loop: CASSNSGTGISYEQYF. CDR3 nucleotides: TGTGCCAGTAGTAACTCCGGGACAGGGATTTCCTACGAGCAGTACTTC. The chain carries TRBV19 and TRBJ2-7; 9 nucleotides agree with TRBD1. Germline CDR1 is LNHDA and CDR2 is SQIVND (reference sequence). The CDR3 extends over 16 amino acids. J lost 1 base, V lost 4 bases, and 8 bases had no gene match.

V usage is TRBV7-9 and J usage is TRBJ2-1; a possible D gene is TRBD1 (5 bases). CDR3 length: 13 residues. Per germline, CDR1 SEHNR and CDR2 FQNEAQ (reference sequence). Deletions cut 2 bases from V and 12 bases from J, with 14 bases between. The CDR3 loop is CASSLTRAAAQFF. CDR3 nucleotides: TGTGCCAGCAGCTTAACCAGGGCAGCCGCGCAGTTCTTC.

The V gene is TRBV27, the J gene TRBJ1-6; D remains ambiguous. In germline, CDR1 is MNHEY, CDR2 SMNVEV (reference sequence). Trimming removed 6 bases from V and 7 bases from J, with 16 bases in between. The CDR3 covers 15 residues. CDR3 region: CASSPTGSVNSPLHF. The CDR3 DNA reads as TGTGCCAGCAGCCCGACCGGGAGTGTGAATTCACCCCTCCACTTT.

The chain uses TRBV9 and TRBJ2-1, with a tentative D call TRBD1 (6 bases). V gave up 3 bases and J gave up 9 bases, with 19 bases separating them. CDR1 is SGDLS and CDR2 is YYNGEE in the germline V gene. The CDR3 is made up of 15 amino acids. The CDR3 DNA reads TGTGCCAGCAGCGCAGGAGGTACAGGGAGAGGTGAGCAGTTCTTC. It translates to CASSAGGTGRGEQFF.

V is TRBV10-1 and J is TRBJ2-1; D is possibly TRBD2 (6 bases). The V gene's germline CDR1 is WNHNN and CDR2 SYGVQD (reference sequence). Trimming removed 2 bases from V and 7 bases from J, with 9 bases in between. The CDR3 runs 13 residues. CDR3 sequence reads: CASSERLGNEQFF. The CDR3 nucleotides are TGCGCCAGCAGTGAGCGACTAGGAAATGAGCAGTTCTTC.

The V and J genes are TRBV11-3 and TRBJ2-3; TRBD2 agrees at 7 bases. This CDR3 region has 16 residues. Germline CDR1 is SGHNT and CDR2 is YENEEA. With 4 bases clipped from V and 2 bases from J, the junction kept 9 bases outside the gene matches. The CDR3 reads CASSSRGDRYTDTQYF. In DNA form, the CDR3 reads TGTGCCAGCAGCTCCCGGGGGGACCGCTACACAGATACGCAGTATTTT.

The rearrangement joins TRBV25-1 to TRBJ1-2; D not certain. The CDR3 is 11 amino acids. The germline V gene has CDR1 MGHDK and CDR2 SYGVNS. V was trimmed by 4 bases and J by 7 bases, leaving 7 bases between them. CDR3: CASSVIGGYTF. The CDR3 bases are TGTGCCAGCAGTGTAATCGGTGGCTACACCTTC.